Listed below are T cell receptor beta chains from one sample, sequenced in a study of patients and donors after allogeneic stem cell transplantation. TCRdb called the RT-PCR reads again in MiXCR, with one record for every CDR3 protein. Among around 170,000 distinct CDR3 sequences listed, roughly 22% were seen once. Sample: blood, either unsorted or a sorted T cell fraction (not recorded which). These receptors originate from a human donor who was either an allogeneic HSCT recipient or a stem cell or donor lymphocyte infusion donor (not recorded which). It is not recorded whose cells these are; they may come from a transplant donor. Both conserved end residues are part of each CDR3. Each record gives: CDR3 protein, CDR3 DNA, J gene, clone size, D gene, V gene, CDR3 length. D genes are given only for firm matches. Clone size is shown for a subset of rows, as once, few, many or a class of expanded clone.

cdr3_aa: CSARRQALNYGYTF
cdr3_nt: TGCAGTGCTAGAAGACAGGCGCTAAACTATGGCTACACCTTC
j_call: TRBJ1-2
clone_size: few
d_call: -
v_call: TRBV20-1
cdr3_length: 14

cdr3_aa: CASSLSGYEQFF
cdr3_nt: TGTGCCAGCAGCCTTAGCGGTTATGAGCAGTTCTTC
j_call: TRBJ2-1
clone_size: -
d_call: -
v_call: TRBV4-2
cdr3_length: 12

cdr3_aa: CASSLAETYEQYF
cdr3_nt: TGTGCTAGCAGCTTAGCCGAAACCTACGAGCAGTACTTC
j_call: TRBJ2-7
clone_size: few
d_call: -
v_call: TRBV7-7
cdr3_length: 13

cdr3_aa: CASSLVAPPVGSYNSPLHF
cdr3_nt: TGTGCCAGCAGTTTAGTGGCCCCCCCGGTGGGTTCGTATAATTCACCCCTCCACTTT
j_call: TRBJ1-6
clone_size: -
d_call: -
v_call: TRBV12-3/TRBV12-4
cdr3_length: 19

cdr3_aa: CSSSGSNTEAFF
cdr3_nt: TGCAGTTCAAGCGGGTCGAATACTGAAGCTTTCTTT
j_call: TRBJ1-1
clone_size: -
d_call: -
v_call: TRBV20-1
cdr3_length: 12

cdr3_aa: CSARDGGQDREKLFF
cdr3_nt: TGCAGTGCTAGGGACGGTGGGCAAGACCGGGAAAAACTGTTTTTT
j_call: TRBJ1-4
clone_size: many
d_call: -
v_call: TRBV20-1
cdr3_length: 15

cdr3_aa: CASSLIPATAPTNEKLFF
cdr3_nt: TGTGCCAGCAGTTTAATTCCAGCCACGGCGCCAACTAATGAAAAACTGTTTTTT
j_call: TRBJ1-4
clone_size: -
d_call: -
v_call: TRBV27
cdr3_length: 18

cdr3_aa: CASSLVPDEQYF
cdr3_nt: TGTGCCAGCAGTTTAGTCCCTGACGAGCAGTACTTC
j_call: TRBJ2-7
clone_size: -
d_call: -
v_call: TRBV12-3/TRBV12-4
cdr3_length: 12

cdr3_aa: CASSPVRGTQLNTEAFF
cdr3_nt: TGTGCCAGCTCACCGGTCCGAGGGACCCAATTGAACACTGAAGCTTTCTTT
j_call: TRBJ1-1
clone_size: few
d_call: -
v_call: TRBV18
cdr3_length: 17

cdr3_aa: CSARWTGRYGYTF
cdr3_nt: TGCAGTGCAAGATGGACAGGGCGCTATGGCTACACCTTC
j_call: TRBJ1-2
clone_size: few
d_call: TRBD1
v_call: TRBV20-1
cdr3_length: 13

cdr3_aa: CASSLEDGVVTFGFF
cdr3_nt: TGTGCCAGCAGTTTAGAGGATGGGGTAGTGACTTTTGGGTTCTTT
j_call: TRBJ1-1
clone_size: -
d_call: -
v_call: TRBV12-3/TRBV12-4
cdr3_length: 15

cdr3_aa: CASSLSSPFTEAFF
cdr3_nt: TGTGCCAGCAGTTTATCCTCCCCTTTTACTGAAGCTTTCTTT
j_call: TRBJ1-1
clone_size: -
d_call: -
v_call: TRBV27
cdr3_length: 14

cdr3_aa: CASSIPARGDEQFF
cdr3_nt: TGTGCCAGTAGTATCCCCGCCAGGGGGGATGAGCAGTTCTTC
j_call: TRBJ2-1
clone_size: once
d_call: -
v_call: TRBV19
cdr3_length: 14

cdr3_aa: CSATDPVSYNEQFF
cdr3_nt: TGCAGTGCAACCGACCCCGTCTCCTACAATGAGCAGTTCTTC
j_call: TRBJ2-1
clone_size: few
d_call: -
v_call: TRBV20-1
cdr3_length: 14

cdr3_aa: CASSLGEEDRAGQPQHF
cdr3_nt: TGTGCCAGCAGCCTCGGTGAGGAGGACAGGGCAGGACAGCCCCAGCATTTT
j_call: TRBJ1-5
clone_size: -
d_call: TRBD1
v_call: TRBV3-1
cdr3_length: 17

cdr3_aa: CASSRYGYTF
cdr3_nt: TGTGCCAGCAGCCGTTACGGCTACACCTTC
j_call: TRBJ1-2
clone_size: few
d_call: -
v_call: TRBV6-5
cdr3_length: 10

cdr3_aa: CASSLHPQLQFF
cdr3_nt: TGCGCCAGCAGCTTACACCCTCAACTGCAGTTCTTC
j_call: TRBJ2-1
clone_size: once
d_call: -
v_call: TRBV5-1
cdr3_length: 12

cdr3_aa: CASSLLQGYSPLHF
cdr3_nt: TGTGCCAGCAGTTTACTACAGGGATATTCACCCCTCCACTTT
j_call: TRBJ1-6
clone_size: many
d_call: -
v_call: TRBV28
cdr3_length: 14

cdr3_aa: CASSERTEPNMGNQPQHF
cdr3_nt: TGTGCCAGCAGTGAGCGGACAGAGCCTAATATGGGCAATCAGCCCCAGCATTTT
j_call: TRBJ1-5
clone_size: -
d_call: -
v_call: TRBV12-3/TRBV12-4
cdr3_length: 18

cdr3_aa: CASSQTLGNTIYF
cdr3_nt: TGCGCCAGCAGCCAGACACTAGGAAACACCATATATTTT
j_call: TRBJ1-3
clone_size: few
d_call: -
v_call: TRBV5-1
cdr3_length: 13

cdr3_aa: CASSQTGGAEAFF
cdr3_nt: TGTGCCAGCAGCCAGACAGGGGGAGCTGAAGCTTTCTTT
j_call: TRBJ1-1
clone_size: -
d_call: TRBD1
v_call: TRBV7-6
cdr3_length: 13

cdr3_aa: CAIRQGTNYGYTF
cdr3_nt: TGTGCCATCAGACAGGGGACTAACTATGGCTACACCTTC
j_call: TRBJ1-2
clone_size: few
d_call: TRBD1
v_call: TRBV10-3
cdr3_length: 13

cdr3_aa: CASSQPGTWSNQPQHF
cdr3_nt: TGTGCCAGCAGCCAACCGGGGACTTGGAGCAATCAGCCCCAGCATTTT
j_call: TRBJ1-5
clone_size: few
d_call: -
v_call: TRBV7-9
cdr3_length: 16

cdr3_aa: CSVKGVASRSGSLSYEQYF
cdr3_nt: TGCAGCGTCAAGGGGGTGGCTAGCCGTAGCGGGAGCTTATCCTACGAGCAGTACTTC
j_call: TRBJ2-7
clone_size: -
d_call: TRBD2
v_call: TRBV29-1
cdr3_length: 19

cdr3_aa: CASSLYENTEAFF
cdr3_nt: TGTGCCAGCAGCTTGTATGAGAACACTGAAGCTTTCTTT
j_call: TRBJ1-1
clone_size: few
d_call: -
v_call: TRBV7-3
cdr3_length: 13

cdr3_aa: CASRDSGRPEETQYF
cdr3_nt: TGTGCCAGCAGAGATAGCGGGAGGCCGGAGGAGACCCAGTACTTC
j_call: TRBJ2-5
clone_size: -
d_call: TRBD2
v_call: TRBV27
cdr3_length: 15

cdr3_aa: CASNLGGHPNTEAFF
cdr3_nt: TGTGCCAGCAACTTAGGGGGGCATCCGAACACTGAAGCTTTCTTT
j_call: TRBJ1-1
clone_size: few
d_call: -
v_call: TRBV12-3/TRBV12-4
cdr3_length: 15

cdr3_aa: CASSSLLGEGYTF
cdr3_nt: TGTGCCAGCAGCTCCCTTCTCGGGGAGGGCTACACCTTC
j_call: TRBJ1-2
clone_size: few
d_call: -
v_call: TRBV7-9
cdr3_length: 13

cdr3_aa: CSARGPRAGELFF
cdr3_nt: TGCAGTGCTAGGGGTCCCCGGGCCGGGGAGCTGTTTTTT
j_call: TRBJ2-2
clone_size: few
d_call: -
v_call: TRBV20-1
cdr3_length: 13

cdr3_aa: CSSPGTNEKLFF
cdr3_nt: TGCAGTTCACCGGGAACTAATGAAAAACTGTTTTTT
j_call: TRBJ1-4
clone_size: many
d_call: -
v_call: TRBV20-1
cdr3_length: 12

cdr3_aa: CSVGYGANEQFF
cdr3_nt: TGCAGCGTTGGATATGGAGCCAATGAGCAGTTCTTC
j_call: TRBJ2-1
clone_size: -
d_call: -
v_call: TRBV29-1
cdr3_length: 12

cdr3_aa: CSARGTDREVNYGYTF
cdr3_nt: TGCAGTGCTAGAGGTACCGACAGGGAGGTGAACTATGGCTACACCTTC
j_call: TRBJ1-2
clone_size: -
d_call: TRBD1
v_call: TRBV20-1
cdr3_length: 16

cdr3_aa: CASRPSASYEQYF
cdr3_nt: TGTGCCAGCAGGCCATCGGCCTCCTACGAGCAGTACTTC
j_call: TRBJ2-7
clone_size: few
d_call: -
v_call: TRBV7-9
cdr3_length: 13

cdr3_aa: CATSTSNQPQHF
cdr3_nt: TGTGCCACCAGTACCTCCAATCAGCCCCAGCATTTT
j_call: TRBJ1-5
clone_size: -
d_call: -
v_call: TRBV15
cdr3_length: 12

cdr3_aa: CASSVRPHIQYF
cdr3_nt: TGTGCCAGCAGTGTGAGGCCCCACATTCAGTACTTC
j_call: TRBJ2-4
clone_size: once
d_call: -
v_call: TRBV2
cdr3_length: 12

cdr3_aa: CSALDRNTEAFF
cdr3_nt: TGCAGTGCCCTCGACAGGAACACTGAAGCTTTCTTT
j_call: TRBJ1-1
clone_size: few
d_call: -
v_call: TRBV20-1
cdr3_length: 12

cdr3_aa: CASTLYFGDTQYF
cdr3_nt: TGTGCCAGCACCCTTTATTTCGGAGATACGCAGTATTTT
j_call: TRBJ2-3
clone_size: -
d_call: -
v_call: TRBV5-6
cdr3_length: 13